The 20 T cell receptor beta chains reported below all come from one sample, sequenced in a study of blood T cell repertoires in COVID-19. Produced via immunoSEQ multiplex PCR; TCRdb's table is partial and in-frame only. The data contain 150,000 or so clones, around 89% of them singletons. Sequenced sample: peripheral blood. The source of these receptors is a man younger than 35 with COVID-19, enrolled during active disease.

V and J are TRBV19 and TRBJ2-5, with a tentative D call TRBD1 (5 bases). Between the trimmed V and J ends, which lost 6 bases and 4 bases, there was a span of 18 bases. This CDR3 region has 15 residues. Germline V gene sequence: CDR1 LNHDA, CDR2 SQIVND (reference sequence). The CDR3 region has the DNA TGTGCCAGTAGCCCAGGGATAACGAAACCAGAGACCCAGTACTTC. It translates to CASSPGITKPETQYF.

The rearrangement joins TRBV30 to TRBJ1-2; 7 bases are a match to TRBD1. Germline V gene sequence: CDR1 GTSNPN, CDR2 SVGIG (reference sequence). The CDR3 sequence is 12 residues long. With 5 bases clipped from V and 4 bases from J, the junction kept 4 bases outside the gene matches. The CDR3 spells CAWSGQSYGYTF. CDR3 in DNA: TGTGCCTGGTCGGGACAGAGCTATGGCTACACCTTC.

This rearrangement joins TRBV25-1 to TRBJ2-3, with 8 positions matching TRBD1. Trimming cost V 1 base and J 5 bases; bases outside gene matches: 5. Germline CDR1 and CDR2: MGHDK and SYGVNS. The CDR3 loop spans 15 amino acids. The CDR3 region is CASSELKDREDTQYF. The CDR3 bases are TGTGCCAGCAGTGAATTGAAGGACAGGGAAGATACGCAGTATTTT.

The chain combines TRBV11-3 with TRBJ2-5; maybe TRBD2 (6 bases). Germline assignment: CDR1 SGHNT and CDR2 YENEEA. V lost 4 bases to trimming and J lost 4 bases, with 7 bases between them. The CDR3 totals 12 residues. The CDR3 region is CASSSGRETQYF. The CDR3 coding sequence is TGTGCCAGCAGCTCCGGGAGAGAGACCCAGTACTTC.

Notes on this clone: An end of the junction does not agree with germline; a read error may underlie this. The genes are TRBV7-8 and TRBJ1-4, with a weak D call TRBD1 (6 bases). The CDR3 loop spans 12 amino acids. CDR1 and CDR2 from the germline V gene are SGHVS and FQNEAQ. The CDR3 sequence: CASSLGNRELLF. As DNA, the CDR3 is TGTGCCAGCAGCTTAGGCAACAGGGAACTGCTTTTT.

The chain joins TRBV7-6 to TRBJ2-1; TRBD2 matches at 9 bases. CDR1 and CDR2 from the germline V gene are SGHVS and FNYEAQ. This CDR3 comprises 17 residues. The trim removed 5 bases at V and 5 bases at J, leaving 13 bases unmatched. Written as DNA, the CDR3 is TGTGCCAGCAGCCCTCGTGTCTCGGGACTAGCCAACAATGAGCAGTTCTTC. Translating it yields CASSPRVSGLANNEQFF.

The chain links TRBV7-9 to TRBJ2-7; 7 bases are shared with TRBD1. CDR3 length equals 15 residues. V shed 1 base, J shed 2 bases, and the junction held 5 bases outside the gene matches. The germline CDR1 and CDR2 sequences are SEHNR and FQNEAQ (reference sequence). The CDR3 loop is CASSLEAGGPYEQYF. The CDR3 DNA sequence: TGTGCCAGCAGCTTAGAGGCAGGGGGACCCTACGAGCAGTACTTC. Full variable domain (remainder filled in from reference TRBV7-9 and TRBJ2-7): DTGVSQNPRHKITKRGQNVTFRCDPISEHNRLYWYRQTLGQGPEFLTYFQNEAQLEKSRLLSDRFSAERPKGSFSTLEIQRTEQGDSAMYLCASSLEAGGPYEQYFGPGTRLTVT.

The count of this clone is one. The rearrangement uses TRBV7-2 and TRBJ2-7; 12 bases match TRBD2. The germline V gene has CDR1 SGHTA and CDR2 FQGNSA. Trimming at V came to 1 base and at J to 3 bases, leaving 1 base not matched to a gene. This CDR3 is built from 15 residues. Written as DNA, the CDR3 is TGTGCCAGCAGCTTAGGGGGACTAGCGGGCTACGAGCAGTACTTC. Its translation: CASSLGGLAGYEQYF. The complete variable domain, with remaining parts taken from reference TRBV7-2 and TRBJ2-7, reads GAGVSQSPSNKVTEKGKDVELRCDPISGHTALYWYRQSLGQGLEFLIYFQGNSAPDKSGLPSDRFSAERTGGSVSTLTIQRTQQEDSAVYLCASSLGGLAGYEQYFGPGTRLTVT.

The gene calls are TRBV6-2 or TRBV6-3 and TRBJ2-3; D might be TRBD2 (7 bases). This CDR3 spans 14 amino acids. Germline CDR1 is MNHEY and CDR2 is SVGEGT. The V end was cut by 3 bases, the J end by 5 bases, with 12 bases between. The CDR3 is CASSYWGGLDTQYF. Written as DNA, the CDR3 is TGTGCCAGCAGTTATTGGGGGGGCTTAGATACGCAGTATTTT.

The genes are TRBV6-5 and TRBJ2-1; TRBD2 agrees at 8 bases. V lost 3 bases, J lost 6 bases, and 7 bases stayed unmatched. The germline CDR1 and CDR2 sequences are MNHEY and SVGAGI. The CDR3 contains 15 residues. The CDR3, as DNA: TGTGCCAGCAGTTATGGCGGGAGGTGGGGCAATGAGCAGTTCTTC. It specifies CASSYGGRWGNEQFF.

J is TRBJ2-7 and V is TRBV11-3, with D possibly TRBD1 on 5 matching bases. The CDR3 spans 13 residues. The germline V gene has CDR1 SGHNT and CDR2 YENEEA. The V gene lost 4 bases and the J gene lost 3 bases, with 10 bases spanning the gap. CDR3 in amino acids: CASSSGDSYEQYF. CDR3 DNA sequence: TGTGCCAGCAGCTCCGGAGACAGCTACGAGCAGTACTTC.

The chain uses TRBV10-2 and TRBJ2-7; D is perhaps TRBD2 (6 bases). Trimming stripped 3 bases from V and 3 bases from J, with 24 bases between. This CDR3 is built from 18 residues. The germline V gene encodes CDR1 WSHSY and CDR2 SAAADI. CDR3 region: CASSEGGTFHQAFYEQYF. CDR3 DNA sequence: TGCGCCAGCAGTGAAGGCGGGACGTTCCATCAGGCCTTCTACGAGCAGTACTTC.

The chain combines TRBV28 with TRBJ2-2, with 9 bases identical to TRBD1. CDR1 and CDR2 (germline): MDHEN, SYDVKM. This CDR3 spans 14 amino acids. With V trimmed by 7 bases and J by 6 bases, 6 bases remained unmatched. CDR3 sequence reads: CASTDRGEAGELFF. The DNA of the CDR3 is TGTGCCAGCACCGACAGGGGGGAGGCCGGGGAGCTGTTTTTT.

The chain employs TRBV7-3 and TRBJ2-7; TRBD2 agrees at 8 bases. Trimming at V came to 2 bases and at J to 1 base, leaving 4 bases not matched to a gene. Germline CDR1 reads SGHTA; CDR2 reads FQGTGA. The CDR3 sequence is 15 residues long. CDR3 nucleotides: TGTGCCAGCAGCTTATTTCCGGGAGGGTCCTACGAGCAGTACTTC. This translates into CASSLFPGGSYEQYF.

The V and J genes are TRBV7-2 and TRBJ2-6, with TRBD2 matching over 8 bases. The V and J ends lost 11 bases and 2 bases, in that order; junction bases with no gene match: 11. CDR3 length equals 16 residues. CDR1 is SGHTA and CDR2 is FQGNSA in the germline V gene. CDR3 nucleotide sequence: TGTGCCCACGGGACTAGAAGTTCAGCTGGGGCCAACGTCCTGACTTTC. It yields the protein CAHGTRSSAGANVLTF.

This clone was counted a single time. This chain links TRBV28 with TRBJ1-1, with D tentatively TRBD1 (5 bases). CDR3 length: 14 amino acids. Trimming shortened V by 3 bases and J by 4 bases, and 12 bases separated the two germline ends. Germline V gene data show CDR1 as MDHEN and CDR2 as SYDVKM. The CDR3 loop is CASSFREMGTEAFF. The CDR3, as DNA: TGTGCCAGCAGTTTCAGGGAAATGGGCACTGAAGCTTTCTTT.

The chain joins TRBV6-2 or TRBV6-3 to TRBJ2-1; TRBD2 matches at 14 bases. This CDR3 comprises 18 residues. With 5 bases clipped from V and 6 bases from J, the junction kept 12 bases outside the gene matches. Germline V lookup: CDR1 MNHEY, CDR2 SVGEGT. The CDR3 DNA reads as TGTGCCAGCAGTGGATCCGGGACTAGCGGGAGAACCCGCAATGAGCAGTTCTTC. Protein: CASSGSGTSGRTRNEQFF.

V gene TRBV28 combines with J gene TRBJ2-3; tentatively, D is TRBD1 (5 bases). Between the trimmed V and J ends, which lost 7 bases and 0 bases, there was a span of 11 bases. CDR3 size: 14 residues. Germline V gene sequence: CDR1 MDHEN, CDR2 SYDVKM. CDR3 sequence reads: CASNRTRSTDTQYF. The CDR3 DNA reads TGTGCCAGCAACCGGACACGGAGCACAGATACGCAGTATTTT.

The chain couples TRBV29-1 to TRBJ1-2; no definite D call. The CDR3 is made up of 11 amino acids. Germline V CDR1 and CDR2: SQVTM, ANQGSEA. V was shortened by 3 bases and J by 4 bases, with 6 bases between the two germline ends. Here the CDR3 reads CSVDHGYGYTF. The CDR3 DNA reads TGCAGCGTTGATCACGGCTATGGCTACACCTTC. Full variable domain (rest looked up from reference TRBV29-1 and TRBJ1-2): SAVISQKPSRDICQRGTSLTIQCQVDSQVTMMFWYRQQPGQSLTLIATANQGSEATYESGFVIDKFPISRPNLTFSTLTVSNMSPEDSSIYLCSVDHGYGYTFGSGTRLTVV.

The chain couples TRBV5-1 to TRBJ2-3; TRBD2 aligns across 13 bases. The CDR3 has 16 residues. V lost 3 bases, J lost 3 bases, and 4 bases stayed unmatched. Germline CDR1 SGHRS, CDR2 YFSETQ. CDR3 protein: CASSSGLAGATDTQYF. Written as DNA, the CDR3 is TGCGCCAGCAGCTCAGGACTAGCGGGAGCGACAGATACGCAGTATTTT.